These 4 T cell receptor beta chains originate from one sample sequenced in a study of blood T cell repertoires in COVID-19. The protocol was immunoSEQ multiplex PCR, while the TCRdb copy is restricted to in-frame clones and leaves out a portion. Of about 300,000 clones in the sample, approximately 86% are singletons; the top ten hold 1.3%. Source material: peripheral blood. The receptors stem from a man aged 65 to 85 with acute or convalescent COVID-19.

The CDR3 loop reads CASSHWTEHNEKLFF. In nucleotides, the CDR3 is TGTGCCAGCAGCCATTGGACAGAGCATAATGAAAAACTGTTTTTT. The chain combines TRBV7-9 with TRBJ1-4, with D possibly TRBD1 on 6 matching bases. Trimming shortened V by 5 bases and J by 4 bases, and 14 bases separated the two germline ends. Germline loops: CDR1 SEHNR, CDR2 FQNEAQ (reference sequence). The CDR3 length is 15 residues.

The V call is TRBV10-3, the J call TRBJ1-2, with 11 bases aligning to TRBD1. Per the germline V gene, CDR1 is ENHRY and CDR2 is SYGVKD. This CDR3 is built from 15 residues. The J segment lost 8 bases and the V segment lost 0 bases, leaving 5 bases of the junction unmatched. The CDR3 coding sequence is TGTGCCATCAGTGAGTCGAGGACAGGGGGCAGGGGCTACACCTTC. Its protein product is CAISESRTGGRGYTF.

The V call is TRBV6-5, the J call TRBJ2-7, with 11 bases that match TRBD2. CDR1 is MNHEY and CDR2 is SVGAGI in the germline V gene. Unmatched junction bases numbered 10, after V lost 7 bases and J lost 5 bases. The CDR3 is made up of 15 amino acids. Here the CDR3 reads CASTQSLAGGDEQYF. Here the CDR3 DNA reads TGTGCCAGCACCCAGAGTTTAGCGGGAGGGGACGAGCAGTACTTC.

V is TRBV28 and J is TRBJ2-5; 10 nucleotides align to TRBD2. CDR1 MDHEN and CDR2 SYDVKM come from the germline V gene. J was trimmed by 2 bases and V by 4 bases; bases with no gene match: 4. The CDR3 is 15 residues long. Here the CDR3 DNA reads TGTGCCAGCAGTTCTACTAGCGGGGCTCAAGAGACCCAGTACTTC. Translation gives CASSSTSGAQETQYF.